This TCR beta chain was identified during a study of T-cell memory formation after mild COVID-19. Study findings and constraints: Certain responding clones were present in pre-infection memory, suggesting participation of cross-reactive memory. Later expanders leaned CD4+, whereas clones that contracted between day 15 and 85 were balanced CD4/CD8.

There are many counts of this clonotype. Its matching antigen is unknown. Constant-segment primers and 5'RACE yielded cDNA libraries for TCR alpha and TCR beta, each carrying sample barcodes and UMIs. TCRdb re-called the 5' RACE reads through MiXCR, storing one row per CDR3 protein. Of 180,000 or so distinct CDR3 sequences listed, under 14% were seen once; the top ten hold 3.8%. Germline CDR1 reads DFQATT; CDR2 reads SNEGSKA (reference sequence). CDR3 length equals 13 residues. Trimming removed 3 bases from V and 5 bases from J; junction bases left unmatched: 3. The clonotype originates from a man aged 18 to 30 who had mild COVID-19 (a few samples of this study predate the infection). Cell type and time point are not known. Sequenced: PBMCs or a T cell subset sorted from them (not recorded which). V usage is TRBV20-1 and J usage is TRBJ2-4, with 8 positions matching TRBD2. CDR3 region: CSARRGAENIQYF. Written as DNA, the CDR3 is TGCAGTGCTAGGCGGGGGGCGGAAAACATTCAGTACTTC.